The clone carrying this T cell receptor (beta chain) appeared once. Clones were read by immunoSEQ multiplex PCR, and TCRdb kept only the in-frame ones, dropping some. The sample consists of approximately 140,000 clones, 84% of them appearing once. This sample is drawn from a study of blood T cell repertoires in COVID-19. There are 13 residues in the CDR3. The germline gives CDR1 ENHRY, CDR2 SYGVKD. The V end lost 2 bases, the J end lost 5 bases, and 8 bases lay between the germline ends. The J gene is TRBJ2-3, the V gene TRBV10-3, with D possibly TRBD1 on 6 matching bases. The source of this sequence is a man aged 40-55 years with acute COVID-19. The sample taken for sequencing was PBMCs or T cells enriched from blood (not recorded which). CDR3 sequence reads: CAISEEGEDTQYF. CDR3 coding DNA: TGTGCCATCAGTGAGGAGGGGGAAGATACGCAGTATTTT.